This T cell receptor (beta chain) originates from a study of human T cells and chemical hapten exposure. Someone pulled total RNA out of unfractionated whole blood. This clonotype was picked up a small number of times. V trimming: 0 bases; J trimming: 3 bases; junction bases outside the gene matches: 7. Looked up from germline, CDR1 is SGDLS and CDR2 is YYNGEE. The CDR3 is 16 amino acids. TCRdb analysed the 5' RACE reads with MiXCR anew, one entry per CDR3 protein. The data show roughly 120,000 distinct CDR3 sequences, around a fifth seen once. The V and J genes are TRBV9 and TRBJ2-3; 7 bases line up with TRBD2. This receptor was obtained from a human donor in good health. CDR3 coding DNA: TGTGCCAGCAGCGTAGAAGCGTGGGAGGGGACAGATACGCAGTATTTT. Translating gives CASSVEAWEGTDTQYF.